This TCR beta chain originates from a study of blood T cells in healthy people across ages. Study-wide results and limits: A strong correlation between TCR beta diversity and naive T cell percentage was seen. Older individuals had lower TCR beta diversity per million T cells (the decline was roughly linear).

A J-beta primer mix and a sample-barcoded 5' primer were used in a second PCR of roughly 6 to 12 cycles. Each cDNA molecule was tagged by a template-switch adaptor that had 12 random nucleotides. A single record per CDR3 protein comes from TCRdb applying MiXCR to the 5' RACE reads. The profile covers about 1.5 million distinct CDR3 sequences, with about 42% appearing a single time and around 4% taken by the ten largest. To note about this clonotype: As yet, its antigen is unknown.

The CDR3 loop spans 12 amino acids. Trimming shortened V by 5 bases and J by 10 bases, and 11 bases separated the two germline ends. Donors were systemically healthy Caucasian individuals from Russia aged 6 to 90 years. Material for sequencing was blood. The chain joins TRBV12-3 or TRBV12-4 to TRBJ1-4; no clear D gene. This clonotype was sampled from a woman aged 18-30 years in good health. CDR3 coding DNA: TGTGCCAGCAGTCCGAACTCCAGAAAACTGTTTTTT. It yields the protein CASSPNSRKLFF.